Listed below are T cell receptor beta chains from one sample, sequenced in a study of T-cell memory formation after mild COVID-19. MiXCR, applied by TCRdb to the 5' RACE reads, yields one record per CDR3 protein. The sample includes under 600,000 distinct CDR3 sequences, about 20% seen only once; the top ten take approximately 8.4%. The sequenced sample was PBMCs or a T cell subset sorted from them (not recorded which). The receptors stem from an adult woman who had mild COVID-19 (a few samples of this study predate the infection). Cell type and time point are not known. CDR3s include the opening cysteine and the closing phenylalanine or tryptophan. Size is stated for part of the rows, as once, few or many counts, or as a class when the clone is expanded.

abundance	v_gene	j_gene	CDR3aa
-	TRBV30	TRBJ2-4	CAWSVGRTGGKNIQYF
-	TRBV5-1	TRBJ2-7	CASSSSQSYEQYF
few	TRBV20-1	TRBJ2-3	CSARNRGPGGTDTQYF
few	TRBV7-2	TRBJ2-5	CASSLASTSGQETQYF
-	TRBV30	TRBJ2-7	CAWSRSRTIAGVPYEQYF
-	TRBV30	TRBJ2-3	CAWSGLGGTDTQYF
-	TRBV9	TRBJ1-2	CASSVAGTKVDYGYTF
few	TRBV6-4	TRBJ1-1	CASSDGLTEAFF
-	TRBV3-1	TRBJ2-5	CASSSQTGETQYF
-	TRBV9	TRBJ1-2	CASSVTGENYGYTF
-	TRBV9	TRBJ1-2	CASSPWTGGADGYTF
few	TRBV30	TRBJ1-2	CAWSTGDYGYTF
-	TRBV7-9	TRBJ2-2	CASSPPLGLAGVTGELFF
few	TRBV4-3	TRBJ1-5	CASSQDFGGNQPQHF
-	TRBV10-3	TRBJ1-6	CAISESWSSNSPLHF
many	TRBV25-1	TRBJ1-2	CASSEYSAGNYGYTF
-	TRBV20-1	TRBJ1-2	CSARDRRAGSNYGYTF
few	TRBV30	TRBJ2-7	CAWSQDSSSYEQYF
-	TRBV7-9	TRBJ2-2	CASSLGTGTANTGELFF
-	TRBV4-3	TRBJ2-1	CASSHSRGSFDNEQFF
few	TRBV5-1	TRBJ2-7	CASSPTGDPTYEQYF
-	TRBV7-2	TRBJ2-2	CASSPRNRNTGELFF
-	TRBV5-6	TRBJ2-7	CASSYGTGGGWVYEQYF
few	TRBV11-2	TRBJ2-2	CASSLVRHGELFF
-	TRBV12-5	TRBJ2-5	CASGTGTGEETQYF
-	TRBV4-1	TRBJ2-7	CASSQGFYEQYF
-	TRBV27	TRBJ2-7	CASSLGQDRYEQYF
-	TRBV24-1	TRBJ2-2	CATSDLVDTGELFF
-	TRBV7-6	TRBJ2-1	CASSLALSGWRNEQFF
few	TRBV20-1	TRBJ2-7	CSARIAGGSGEQYF
few	TRBV24-1	TRBJ2-7	CATSDPNRAGSYEQYF
many	TRBV3-1	TRBJ1-2	CASSHQDRVGFGYTF
few	TRBV7-9	TRBJ2-1	CASSLNPGYNEQFF
few	TRBV25-1	TRBJ2-7	CASSEATGNSYEQYF
few	TRBV5-1	TRBJ1-4	CASSLGNRDMDEKLFF
-	TRBV30	TRBJ1-4	CAWTGKGNEKLFF
few	TRBV15	TRBJ2-7	CATSTEPGPIYEQYF
-	TRBV4-1	TRBJ1-3	CASSQPRTGPLRRSSGNTIYF
-	TRBV12-3/TRBV12-4	TRBJ1-2	CASRYPGTGGGYTF
-	TRBV24-1	TRBJ2-2	CATSLDTTGELFF
few	TRBV18	TRBJ2-3	CASSPPRRGDTDTQYF
few	TRBV20-1	TRBJ2-5	CSARDRTSRETQYF
-	TRBV3-1	TRBJ2-3	CASSQPGTSTDTQYF
-	TRBV3-1	TRBJ2-7	CASSQWGIRDPQYF
-	TRBV15	TRBJ1-1	CATSARGRPVLTAFF
few	TRBV20-1	TRBJ1-1	CSATEGGNTEAFF
few	TRBV6-6	TRBJ1-5	CASNPGKVGDQPQHF
-	TRBV19	TRBJ2-3	CASSISSGGGPYTQYF
few	TRBV7-6	TRBJ2-1	CASSPEQGLGHNEQFF
-	TRBV5-1	TRBJ2-3	CASSLGPITDTQYF
-	TRBV2	TRBJ1-5	CASSELADNQPQHF
few	TRBV29-1	TRBJ2-1	CSVVGQGAYNEQFF
-	TRBV20-1	TRBJ1-2	CSASSDRNYGYTF
many	TRBV6-2/TRBV6-3	TRBJ2-7	CASSYSRDPVEQYF
-	TRBV5-4	TRBJ1-1	CASSFFGRRNTEAFF
-	TRBV12-3/TRBV12-4	TRBJ2-7	CASSKRTGPLYEQYF
-	TRBV7-2	TRBJ1-2	CASSLTQTGFLGYTF
-	TRBV14	TRBJ1-3	CASSETPTGNAGNTIYF
-	TRBV7-9	TRBJ1-1	CASSPPGGGPEAFF